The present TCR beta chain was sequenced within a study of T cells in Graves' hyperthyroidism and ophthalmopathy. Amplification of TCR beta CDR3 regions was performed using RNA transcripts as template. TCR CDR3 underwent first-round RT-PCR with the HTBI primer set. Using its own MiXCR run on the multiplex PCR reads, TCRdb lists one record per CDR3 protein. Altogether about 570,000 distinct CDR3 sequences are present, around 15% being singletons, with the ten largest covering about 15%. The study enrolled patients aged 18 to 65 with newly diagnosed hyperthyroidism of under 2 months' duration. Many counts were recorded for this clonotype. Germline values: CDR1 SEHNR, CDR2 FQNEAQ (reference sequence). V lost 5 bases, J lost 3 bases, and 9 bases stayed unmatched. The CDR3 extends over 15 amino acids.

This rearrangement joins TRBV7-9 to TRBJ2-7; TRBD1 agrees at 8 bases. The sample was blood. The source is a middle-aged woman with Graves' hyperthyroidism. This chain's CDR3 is CASSLDATGDYEQYF. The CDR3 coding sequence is TGTGCCAGCAGCCTGGACGCGACAGGGGACTACGAGCAGTACTTC.